The 30 T cell receptor beta chains listed next were all sequenced from one sample in a study of T cell responses to AZD1222 COVID-19 vaccine. The assay was immunoSEQ multiplex PCR, and TCRdb's table has in-frame clones only and misses some. The sample carries around 140,000 clones, 65% to 90% recorded once. Sample: peripheral blood, taken on day 0 of AZD1222 vaccination. These receptors were collected from an adult in good health.

The chain joins TRBV28 to TRBJ1-1; D might be TRBD1 (5 bases). The CDR3 consists of 13 residues. Germline CDR1 reads MDHEN; CDR2 reads SYDVKM. V was cut by 8 bases and J by 0 bases, with 10 bases left in between. In nucleotides, the CDR3 is TGTGCCAGCGACCAGGGACTGAACACTGAAGCTTTCTTT. Its translation is CASDQGLNTEAFF.

The chain is built from TRBV4-1 and TRBJ1-3, with D uncertain. Trimming removed 4 bases at V and 2 bases at J, with 15 bases between. Germline V lookup: CDR1 MGHRA, CDR2 YSYEKL. This CDR3 comprises 16 residues. The CDR3 nucleotides read TGCGCCAGCAGCCCCCGGGGAGTTTCGGCTGGAAACACCATATATTTT. Protein: CASSPRGVSAGNTIYF.

V is TRBV5-6 and J is TRBJ1-6; D is perhaps TRBD1 (6 bases). The CDR3 covers 19 residues. From germline, CDR1 is SGHDT and CDR2 YYEEEE. V dropped 2 bases and J dropped 3 bases, with 21 bases sitting between them. CDR3 sequence (DNA): TGTGCCAGCAGCTTAGGCTTAGAGACAGGCGGATACTATAATTCACCCCTCCACTTT. This sequence encodes CASSLGLETGGYYNSPLHF. The full variable domain, completed using reference TRBV5-6 and TRBJ1-6, is DAGVTQSPTHLIKTRGQQVTLRCSPKSGHDTVSWYQQALGQGPQFIFQYYEEEERQRGNFPDRFSGHQFPNYSSELNVNALLLGDSALYLCASSLGLETGGYYNSPLHFGNGTRLTVT.

This chain uses TRBV27 with TRBJ1-5; D uncertain. The CDR3 runs to 13 residues. V lost 2 bases to trimming and J lost 9 bases, with 11 bases between them. CDR1 is MNHEY, CDR2 SMNVEV, per germline (reference sequence). The CDR3 sequence is CASSLRVLGPQHF. The CDR3, as DNA: TGTGCCAGCAGTTTACGGGTCCTGGGGCCCCAGCATTTT.

The genes are TRBV4-3 and TRBJ1-2; D is perhaps TRBD1 (6 bases). The CDR3 has 17 amino acids. Germline V gene data show CDR1 as LGHNA and CDR2 as YSLEER. V lost 2 bases, J lost 4 bases, and 20 bases lay in between. DNA of the CDR3: TGCGCCAGCAGCCAATTTATCGGGACCCGGGGGGCCTATGGCTACACCTTC. Translation gives CASSQFIGTRGAYGYTF.

In this sample, this clone turned up a few times. J is TRBJ2-7 and V is TRBV6-2 or TRBV6-3; D is unresolved. Germline V gives CDR1 MNHEY, CDR2 SVGEGT. Trimming left V 0 bases short and J 4 bases short, with 7 bases between. The CDR3 is 13 amino acids. CDR3 bases: TGTGCCAGCAGTTACTCGGAAGGGTACGAGCAGTACTTC. Translation: CASSYSEGYEQYF.

DNA of the CDR3: TGTGCCAGCAGCTTGGAGGGGACGCCGGGGGAAAAACTGTTTTTT. Residues: CASSLEGTPGEKLFF. The chain links TRBV5-5 to TRBJ1-4, with D perhaps matching TRBD1 (5 bases). Per germline, CDR1 SGHKS and CDR2 YYEKEE (reference sequence). The V gene lost 0 bases and the J gene lost 8 bases, with 14 bases spanning the gap. The CDR3 length is 15 residues.

The chain uses TRBV2 and TRBJ1-4; TRBD1 might be the D (6 bases). The CDR3 runs to 15 residues. The germline gives CDR1 SNHLY, CDR2 FYNNEI. The germline V and J ends were trimmed by 2 bases and 6 bases, with 13 bases remaining between them. The CDR3, as DNA: TGTGCCAGCAGTGAAAGGGGGTCGGTTGATGAAAAACTGTTTTTT. It translates to CASSERGSVDEKLFF.

This chain uses TRBV6-6 with TRBJ2-7; 7 bases line up with TRBD1. CDR3 size: 14 residues. The V gene end was trimmed by 7 bases and the J gene end by 4 bases; junction bases not matched to a gene: 10. Germline V lookup: CDR1 MNHNY, CDR2 SVGAGI (reference sequence). In DNA form, the CDR3 reads TGTGCCAGCACGCTAGGGGGCTTTGGGTACGAGCAGTACTTC. The encoded protein is CASTLGGFGYEQYF.

This clone has just one count. The chain joins TRBV15 to TRBJ1-4, with no clear D. CDR1 and CDR2 from the germline V gene are LNHNV and YYDKDF (reference sequence). There are 14 residues in the CDR3. V was pared by 7 bases and J by 0 bases, with 9 bases between. The CDR3 region has the DNA TGTGCCACCAACAAGGCTGCAACTAATGAAAAACTGTTTTTT. This translates into CATNKAATNEKLFF.

For the CDR3, the DNA is TGTGCCAGCAGTCACGGTCCCAGCGGGGATACGCAGTATTTT. It translates to CASSHGPSGDTQYF. The chain is built from TRBV7-8 and TRBJ2-3, with D maybe TRBD2 (6 bases). Trimming took 6 bases from V and 6 from J, leaving 16 bases between them. The CDR3 is 14 residues long. CDR1 is SGHVS, CDR2 FQNEAQ, per germline.

V usage is TRBV7-8 and J usage is TRBJ1-1; 9 nucleotides align to TRBD1. Germline V CDR1 and CDR2: SGHVS, FQNEAQ. This CDR3 region has 15 residues. The V segment lost 0 bases and the J segment 7 bases; nucleotides outside the gene matches: 6. The CDR3 DNA reads TGTGCCAGCAGCTTAGCGGGGACAGGGCAGGGTGAAGCTTTCTTT. Translating gives CASSLAGTGQGEAFF. Full variable domain (remainder filled in from reference TRBV7-8 and TRBJ1-1): GAGVSQSPRYKVAKRGQDVALRCDPISGHVSLFWYQQALGQGPEFLTYFQNEAQLDKSGLPSDRFFAERPEGSVSTLKIQRTQQEDSAVYLCASSLAGTGQGEAFFGQGTRLTVV.

The chain is built from TRBV4-1 and TRBJ2-7, with D perhaps given as TRBD1 or TRBD2 (6 bases each). Looked up from germline, CDR1 is MGHRA and CDR2 is YSYEKL. The CDR3 extends over 16 amino acids. Trimming left V 3 bases short and J 0 bases short, with 15 bases between. This CDR3 reads CASSHSPGDNSYEQYF. In DNA, the CDR3 is TGCGCCAGCAGCCATTCCCCGGGGGACAACTCCTACGAGCAGTACTTC.

This rearrangement joins TRBV7-2 to TRBJ1-5; D perhaps matches TRBD1 (5 bases). The CDR3 sequence is 15 residues long. Trimming cost V 5 bases and J 3 bases, with 14 bases left between them. Germline-derived CDR1 and CDR2 are SGHTA and FQGNSA. CDR3 nucleotide sequence: TGTGCCAGCAGCCCCCGGGACGGAGACAATCAGCCCCAGCATTTT. This gives the protein CASSPRDGDNQPQHF. Together with reference TRBV7-2 and TRBJ1-5, the CDR3 gives the full variable domain: GAGVSQSPSNKVTEKGKDVELRCDPISGHTALYWYRQSLGQGLEFLIYFQGNSAPDKSGLPSDRFSAERTGGSVSTLTIQRTQQEDSAVYLCASSPRDGDNQPQHFGDGTRLSIL.

The genes are TRBV7-3 and TRBJ2-1, with 7 bases fitting TRBD2. The germline gives CDR1 SGHTA, CDR2 FQGTGA. This CDR3 has 15 amino acids. The ends lost 5 bases at V and 3 bases at J; junction bases unmatched: 7. The CDR3 protein is CASSLSGSDYNEQFF. In DNA, the CDR3 is TGTGCCAGCAGCCTTAGCGGGTCCGACTACAATGAGCAGTTCTTC.

The rearrangement joins TRBV10-3 to TRBJ2-1, with a possible D match to TRBD2 (7 bases). CDR1 ENHRY and CDR2 SYGVKD come from the germline V gene. This CDR3 contains 13 residues. Trimming left V 6 bases short and J 4 bases short, with 10 bases between. As DNA, the CDR3 is TGTGCCATCAGCGGGGGGCTTTACAATGAGCAGTTCTTC. Amino acids: CAISGGLYNEQFF.

This CDR3 is CAISEDTHTDTQYF. In DNA form, the CDR3 reads TGTGCCATCAGTGAAGATACTCACACAGATACGCAGTATTTT. The J gene is TRBJ2-3, the V gene TRBV10-3; D unresolved. The V gene lost 3 bases and the J gene lost 2 bases, with 9 bases spanning the gap. Germline V gene sequence: CDR1 ENHRY, CDR2 SYGVKD. The CDR3 is 14 residues long.

The DNA for the CDR3 is TGTGCCAGCAGCTTAGCTAGCGGGGGCCCCTACGAGCAGTACTTC. Residues: CASSLASGGPYEQYF. The chain carries TRBV7-9 and TRBJ2-7, with 9 bases fitting TRBD2. Germline V gives CDR1 SEHNR, CDR2 FQNEAQ (reference sequence). CDR3 size: 15 residues. The junction had 2 bases not matched to a gene; V was cut back by 0 bases and J by 2 bases.

The chain employs TRBV6-2 or TRBV6-3 and TRBJ1-1; D is unclear. This CDR3 is 14 amino acids long. Germline values: CDR1 MNHEY, CDR2 SVGEGT. V was shortened by 4 bases and J by 0 bases, with 9 bases between the two germline ends. CDR3 loop: CASSFSGMNTEAFF. DNA for the CDR3: TGTGCCAGCAGTTTCTCCGGGATGAACACTGAAGCTTTCTTT.

The chain uses TRBV10-3 and TRBJ1-2, with D unresolved. V lost 4 bases and J lost 6, with 9 bases in between. CDR3 size: 12 residues. Germline V CDR1 and CDR2: ENHRY, SYGVKD. As DNA, the CDR3 is TGTGCCATCAGTGCGACGGGTGATGGCTACACCTTC. Amino acid sequence: CAISATGDGYTF.

The chain combines TRBV2 with TRBJ2-7, with TRBD1 as a possible D gene (5 bases). This CDR3 has 13 residues. V lost 6 bases to trimming and J lost 7 bases, with 16 bases between them. Germline CDR1 reads SNHLY; CDR2 reads FYNNEI. The CDR3 sequence is CASSQIGQWEQYF. The CDR3 region has the DNA TGTGCCAGCAGCCAAATTGGACAATGGGAGCAGTACTTC.

This sequence joins TRBV19 and TRBJ1-6; TRBD1 might be the D (5 bases). Germline-derived CDR1 and CDR2 are LNHDA and SQIVND (reference sequence). Trimming removed 0 bases at V and 10 bases at J, with 16 bases between. This CDR3 contains 16 residues. CDR3 sequence reads: CASSIDLGGVGSPLHF. The CDR3 region has the DNA TGTGCCAGTAGTATAGATCTAGGAGGGGTTGGGTCACCCCTCCACTTT.

The gene calls are TRBV2 and TRBJ2-3; 9 bases are a match to TRBD1. V was pared by 8 bases and J by 4 bases, with 7 bases of the junction left unmatched. The CDR3 runs to 14 residues. Germline V lookup: CDR1 SNHLY, CDR2 FYNNEI. CDR3 amino acids: CASLRDRVPDTQYF. The CDR3 DNA is TGTGCCAGCCTCCGGGACAGGGTCCCAGATACGCAGTATTTT.

Turning to this clone: Other DNA sequences in this specimen translate into the identical CDR3. CDR3 in amino acids: CASSVGGDYGYTF. CDR3 nucleotide sequence: TGTGCCAGCAGCGTAGGCGGGGATTATGGCTACACCTTC. The chain carries TRBV9 and TRBJ1-2; D is unresolved. The germline V gene has CDR1 SGDLS and CDR2 YYNGEE. This CDR3 is 13 amino acids long. Trimming took off 0 bases at V and 5 bases at J, with 8 bases between the two ends.

The rearrangement uses TRBV27 and TRBJ2-2, with TRBD2 matching over 7 bases. With 4 bases clipped from V and 4 bases from J, the junction kept 6 bases outside the gene matches. In germline, CDR1 is MNHEY, CDR2 SMNVEV (reference sequence). CDR3 length equals 15 residues. In DNA, the CDR3 is TGTGCCAGCAGTTCACCTAGCGGTGGCACCGGGGAGCTGTTTTTT. It is translated as CASSSPSGGTGELFF.

As regards this clone: The junction does not match germline at one end; this may be a read error. The chain is built from TRBV7-9 and TRBJ2-7, with TRBD1 identical over 7 bases. Germline CDR1 reads SEHNR; CDR2 reads FQNEAQ (reference sequence). The CDR3 runs 14 residues. The CDR3 loop is CTSSLVRQGHQQYF. The DNA of the CDR3 is TGTACCAGCAGCTTAGTACGACAGGGACATCAGCAGTACTTC.

This clone was seen only once. V is TRBV18 and J is TRBJ1-5, with 7 nucleotides matching TRBD1. J gave up 3 bases and V 3 bases, and 5 bases lay outside the gene matches. The CDR3 sequence is 15 residues long. Germline-derived CDR1 and CDR2 are KGHSH and LQKENI. This CDR3 is CASSPEGAPNQPQHF. The CDR3 DNA is TGTGCCAGCTCACCCGAGGGGGCGCCCAATCAGCCCCAGCATTTT. Complete variable domain (other parts from reference TRBV18 and TRBJ1-5): NAGVMQNPRHLVRRRGQEARLRCSPMKGHSHVYWYRQLPEEGLKFMVYLQKENIIDESGMPKERFSAEFPKEGPSILRIQQVVRGDSAAYFCASSPEGAPNQPQHFGDGTRLSIL.

This clone was observed a single time. The J gene is TRBJ1-4, the V gene TRBV4-3, with a weak D call TRBD1 (6 bases). In germline, CDR1 is LGHNA, CDR2 YSLEER. This CDR3 contains 16 residues. V was cut by 0 bases and J by 7 bases, with 15 bases left in between. CDR3 DNA sequence: TGCGCCAGCAGCCAAGATTTGGGGGGCGCTGGTGAAAAACTGTTTTTT. Its protein is CASSQDLGGAGEKLFF.

This clone was counted once. This chain connects TRBV6-2 or TRBV6-3 to TRBJ1-2, with D possibly being TRBD1 (6 bases). Trimming removed 5 bases at V and 0 bases at J, with 7 bases between. The CDR3 extends over 13 amino acids. Germline V lookup: CDR1 MNHEY, CDR2 SVGEGT. This CDR3 is CASSRQANYGYTF. The CDR3, as DNA: TGTGCCAGCAGTCGACAGGCTAACTATGGCTACACCTTC.

This clone occurred once. V and J are TRBV4-3 and TRBJ1-6; perhaps TRBD1 as D (5 bases). The CDR3 is 14 amino acids. CDR1 LGHNA and CDR2 YSLEER come from the germline V gene. The germline V and J ends were trimmed by 6 bases and 7 bases, with 13 bases remaining between them. The CDR3 DNA sequence: TGCGCCAGCAGTCGGGACGCCGTAAATTCACCCCTCCACTTT. Translation gives CASSRDAVNSPLHF.